The T cell receptor (beta chain) under discussion was sequenced for a study of blood T cell repertoires in COVID-19. The wider study: COVID-19 samples, acute and convalescent, were from the United States, Italy and Spain. The analysed material was cDNA or gDNA that came from T cells, B-cell-depleted T cells, or PBMCs.

This clone was recorded a few times. Trimming removed 1 base from V and 7 bases from J; junction bases left unmatched: 13. Germline CDR1 reads LGHDT; CDR2 reads YNNKEL (reference sequence). This CDR3 is built from 17 residues. As originally analysed: Amplifying reference gene primers gave estimates of nucleated cell counts. The table came from immunoSEQ multiplex PCR; TCRdb's copy has only in-frame clones and leaves some out. The V and J calls and the clone size are those of that table, but D and trimming were determined from the DNA. The table includes about 59,000 clones, 80% detected once. The material sequenced was peripheral blood. The chain is built from TRBV3-1 (or the pseudogene TRBV3-2) and TRBJ2-5; 9 positions match TRBD2. The TCR was taken from a man aged 60 to 69 with acute or convalescent COVID-19. Here the CDR3 reads CASSQVASGATGGTQYF. The CDR3 nucleotides are TGTGCCAGCAGCCAAGTGGCTAGCGGGGCTACCGGAGGGACCCAGTACTTC.